This TCR beta chain was recovered during a study of T cells in Graves' hyperthyroidism and ophthalmopathy. Study-level points and caveats: Ophthalmopathy was model-predicted a median around seven months pre-onset.

Concerning this clonotype: The antigen remains unidentified.

The TCR beta CDR3 regions underwent amplification using RNA transcripts as the source. HTBI primers were the set used in a first-round RT-PCR of the TCR CDR3. TCRdb reprocessed the multiplex PCR reads via MiXCR and lists one record per CDR3 protein. The sample records fewer than 450,000 distinct CDR3 sequences, over 12% being singletons. Deletions cut 1 base from V and 0 bases from J, with 8 bases between. CDR1 and CDR2 from the germline V gene are LGHNT and FRNRAP. CDR3 length: 15 residues. The clonotype comes from a man aged 45-60 years with Graves' ophthalmopathy. The sample was blood. The rearrangement links TRBV12-5 to TRBJ2-3, with TRBD1 as a possible D gene (6 bases). CDR3 coding DNA: TGTGCTAGTGGTTTGGGCGGACAGAGCACAGATACGCAGTATTTT. The encoded protein is CASGLGGQSTDTQYF.